The sequence of this T cell receptor beta chain was determined in a study of response to subunit inactivated influenza vaccine. Each CDR3 protein is one row after TCRdb ran MiXCR on the RT-PCR reads. Of about 650,000 distinct CDR3 sequences in the sample, around 13% are singletons; the top ten hold less than 8.5%. The V gene's germline CDR1 is SGHRS and CDR2 YFSETQ. The V and J ends lost 4 bases and 3 bases respectively, with 17 bases between them. There are 15 residues in the CDR3. Sequencing was performed on PBMCs from blood, taken roughly 2 weeks before vaccination. The chain joins TRBV5-1 to TRBJ2-7; D remains unclear. The receptor was derived from a man aged 45 to 65 who received an inactivated influenza vaccine. This CDR3 reads CASSENSVGNYEQYF. The DNA for the CDR3 is TGCGCCAGCAGCGAGAATTCGGTGGGAAACTACGAGCAGTACTTC.